This T cell receptor beta chain was captured in a study of T-cell reconstitution after alpha-beta-depleted transplantation in children. The library targeted TCRbeta and was prepared with unique molecular identifiers. TCRdb ran MiXCR on the PCR reads and lists one entry per CDR3 protein. Among fewer than 750,000 distinct CDR3 sequences listed, roughly 30% were seen once. Sequenced material: PBMCs, taken before TCRalphabeta/CD19-depleted stem cell transplant. This sequence originates from a boy under two years old with Wiskott-Aldrich syndrome, due to receive a stem cell transplant.

The CDR3 coding sequence is TGTGCCAGCAGTTTAGGTCGACAGTCCCTCTATGGCTACACCTTC. Translating gives CASSLGRQSLYGYTF. The V gene is TRBV27, the J gene TRBJ1-2, with D maybe TRBD1 (5 bases). Germline assignment: CDR1 MNHEY and CDR2 SMNVEV (reference sequence). Trimming stripped 2 bases from V and 4 bases from J, with 14 bases between. CDR3 size: 15 residues.